The 14 T cell receptor beta chains below were found in one sample sequenced in a study of T-cell reconstitution after alpha-beta-depleted transplantation in children. Unique molecular identifiers were incorporated when the TCRbeta library was constructed. One entry per CDR3 protein results from TCRdb running MiXCR on the PCR reads. Of about 260,000 distinct CDR3 sequences detected, under 14% appear once; the ten largest clones hold about 25%. The source was peripheral blood, collected 180 days after TCRalphabeta/CD19-depleted stem cell transplant. The receptors stem from a male patient between 2 and 9 years old who had a stem cell transplant for chronic granulomatous disease, so the T cells may come from the graft donor.

On this clonotype itself: A much bigger clone sits one base away, suggesting this may be a read error. The chain has TRBV11-2 and TRBJ1-4; possible D gene TRBD1, 6 bases. This CDR3 comprises 16 residues. Germline V CDR1 and CDR2: SGHAT, FQNNGV. CDR3 in amino acids: CASSLGVTGPNEKLYF. CDR3 sequence (DNA): TGTGCCAGCAGCTTAGGCGTAACAGGGCCTAATGAAAAACTGTATTTT.

This clonotype occurred many times. The gene calls are TRBV11-2 and TRBJ2-3; a possible D gene is TRBD1 (5 bases). The V gene's germline CDR1 is SGHAT and CDR2 FQNNGV. The V and J ends lost 5 bases and 0 bases respectively, with 24 bases between them. The length of the CDR3 is 19 residues. CDR3 amino acids: CASSPKIPGQGTSTDTQYF. The CDR3, as DNA: TGTGCCAGCAGCCCGAAAATACCTGGGCAGGGAACTAGCACAGATACGCAGTATTTT. Together with reference TRBV11-2 and TRBJ2-3, the CDR3 gives the full variable domain: EAGVAQSPRYKIIEKRQSVAFWCNPISGHATLYWYQQILGQGPKLLIQFQNNGVVDDSQLPKDRFSAERLKGVDSTLKIQPAKLEDSAVYLCASSPKIPGQGTSTDTQYFGPGTRLTVL.

The J gene is TRBJ1-6, the V gene TRBV18; 10 bases fit TRBD1. Germline lookup yields CDR1 KGHSH and CDR2 LQKENI. The CDR3 has 17 residues. The V segment lost 1 base and the J segment 7 bases; nucleotides outside the gene matches: 7. The CDR3 region has the DNA TGTGCCAGCTCACCACTGGAAACGGGACAGGGGAATTCACCCCTCCACTTT. Its protein is CASSPLETGQGNSPLHF. Looking up the rest from reference TRBV18 and TRBJ1-6 gives the full variable domain: NAGVMQNPRHLVRRRGQEARLRCSPMKGHSHVYWYRQLPEEGLKFMVYLQKENIIDESGMPKERFSAEFPKEGPSILRIQQVVRGDSAAYFCASSPLETGQGNSPLHFGNGTRLTVT.

This clonotype was counted at least ten times. This chain connects TRBV12-3 or TRBV12-4 to TRBJ2-5; weak D call: TRBD2 (6 bases). The CDR3 is 13 amino acids. Between the trimmed V and J ends, which lost 7 bases and 7 bases, there was a span of 16 bases. CDR3 in amino acids: CASTRWGSGTQYF. The CDR3 nucleotides read TGTGCCAGCACCCGCTGGGGTAGCGGGACCCAGTACTTC.

V is TRBV20-1 and J is TRBJ2-3, with 9 positions matching TRBD2. This CDR3 has 15 amino acids. Germline loops: CDR1 DFQATT, CDR2 SNEGSKA (reference sequence). V shed 5 bases, J shed 2 bases, and the junction held 8 bases outside the gene matches. CDR3 protein: CSAVQTSGPTDTQYF. The CDR3 DNA follows: TGCAGTGCTGTACAGACTAGCGGTCCCACAGATACGCAGTATTTT.

The chain links TRBV12-3 or TRBV12-4 to TRBJ2-2; the match to TRBD2 covers 14 bases. After removal of 4 bases from V and 1 base from J, the junction contained 5 bases not matched to a gene. The CDR3 contains 18 residues. The CDR3 DNA is TGTGCCAGCAGTTCTTCCGGGACTAGCGGGGGGAACACCGGGGAGCTGTTTTTT. Translating gives CASSSSGTSGGNTGELFF.

In its sample, this clonotype was seen many times. J is TRBJ2-5 and V is TRBV27; possibly TRBD2 for D (5 bases). The CDR3 is 15 amino acids. Germline CDR1 reads MNHEY; CDR2 reads SMNVEV (reference sequence). The V and J ends lost 1 base and 2 bases respectively, with 11 bases between them. CDR3 sequence (DNA): TGTGCCAGCAGTTTATATTACGGGATTCAAGAGACCCAGTACTTC. Its translation: CASSLYYGIQETQYF.

Ten or more counts support this clonotype. The chain couples TRBV7-9 to TRBJ2-3; D not certain. V lost 5 bases and J lost 4, with 19 bases in between. Germline V gives CDR1 SEHNR, CDR2 FQNEAQ (reference sequence). The CDR3 is 16 amino acids. The CDR3 spells CASSPRPPLVADTQYF. CDR3 coding DNA: TGTGCCAGCAGCCCGCGACCTCCCTTGGTCGCAGATACGCAGTATTTT.

This clonotype was seen repeatedly, ten times or more. The chain recombines TRBV7-2 with TRBJ2-3; 12 nucleotides line up with TRBD2. V shed 4 bases and J 0 bases; nucleotides not matched to a gene: 2. In germline, CDR1 is SGHTA, CDR2 FQGNSA. The CDR3 spans 16 residues. The CDR3 loop is CASSSGLAGSTDTQYF. The CDR3 nucleotides are TGTGCCAGCAGCTCAGGACTAGCGGGGAGCACAGATACGCAGTATTTT.

This clonotype was detected many times. The chain is built from TRBV27 and TRBJ2-1; a possible D gene is TRBD2 (6 bases). Germline V gene sequence: CDR1 MNHEY, CDR2 SMNVEV (reference sequence). V lost 7 bases and J 7 bases, leaving 17 bases between the germline ends. The CDR3 spans 14 residues. CDR3 sequence (DNA): TGTGCCAGCACAACGGGACTGCGTCTAAATGAGCAGTTCTTC. The encoded protein is CASTTGLRLNEQFF.

Ten or more counts support this clonotype. V usage is TRBV21-1 and J usage is TRBJ2-5. TRBV21-1 is annotated as a pseudogene. There are 13 residues in the CDR3. The CDR3 reads CASSKTALETQYF. CDR3 nucleotide sequence: TGTGCCAGCAGCAAAACGGCCTTAGAGACCCAGTACTTC.

This clonotype occurred many times. The rearrangement joins TRBV7-9 to TRBJ2-5; D gene unclear. V was clipped by 1 base and J by 9 bases, with 15 bases between them. The CDR3 is 14 residues long. CDR1 is SEHNR, CDR2 FQNEAQ, per germline (reference sequence). CDR3 DNA: TGTGCCAGCAGCTTAGTAGTCGGGTCCCGACCCCAGTACTTC. This codes for CASSLVVGSRPQYF.

Many counts were recorded for this clonotype. The chain uses TRBV6-1 and TRBJ2-7; D is tentatively TRBD1 or TRBD2 (5 bases each). The CDR3 has 15 amino acids. V was clipped by 9 bases and J by 0 bases, with 18 bases between them. Per the germline V gene, CDR1 is MNHNS and CDR2 is SASEGT. In nucleotides, the CDR3 is TGTGCCAGTGCGGAGTCCGGGGCAAGCTCCTACGAGCAGTACTTC. Translation gives CASAESGASSYEQYF.

Ten or more counts support this clonotype. The rearrangement uses TRBV5-1 and TRBJ2-2; a possible D gene is TRBD2 (6 bases). The V and J ends lost 0 bases and 4 bases respectively, with 16 bases between them. The germline gives CDR1 SGHRS, CDR2 YFSETQ. The CDR3 consists of 17 residues. The CDR3: CASSLARAEGRTGELFF. CDR3 bases: TGCGCCAGCAGCTTGGCCCGAGCGGAGGGCCGCACCGGGGAGCTGTTTTTT.